The clone carrying this T cell receptor beta chain was counted a few times. Its antigen is not identified. 5'RACE template switching added a universal primer site and UMIs to TCR cDNA. TCRdb processed the 5' RACE reads anew with MiXCR; each CDR3 protein has one entry. The table lists about 230,000 distinct CDR3 sequences, 6% to 8% of them singletons, with 0.85% to 1.2% in the top ten. The data were taken from a study of T cells after yellow fever vaccination. Study context: Low-cell-number fractions were prepared with SMART-Seq v4 Ultra Low Input.

Regarding the study as a whole: The presence of abundant clonotypes contaminating from the bulk population was possible in FACS-sorted repertoires. Re-detected after boosting: most primary clones, 96% of CD4 and around 86% of CD8.

The receptor's source is a young man who received the YFV17D yellow fever vaccine. The source was CD4+ T cells sorted from PBMCs, collected on the day of the yellow fever booster vaccination.

Here the CDR3 DNA reads TGTGCCGAGACAAACGCGAACACCGGGGAGCTGTTTTTT. Amino acid sequence: CAETNANTGELFF. This sequence joins TRBV7-9 and TRBJ2-2; D gene uncertain. CDR1 SEHNR and CDR2 FQNEAQ come from the germline V gene (reference sequence). CDR3 length equals 13 residues. Trimming took off 11 bases at V and 0 bases at J, with 10 bases between the two ends.